This TCR beta chain originates from a study of blood T cell repertoires in COVID-19. Study-wide background: The United States, Italy and Spain were the sources of the acute and convalescent COVID-19 samples. PBMCs, B-cell-depleted T cells, or T cells provided the cDNA or gDNA that made up the material.

With 2 bases removed from V and 7 bases from J, the gap between germline ends came to 17 bases. The germline CDR1 and CDR2 sequences are MDHEN and SYDVKM. The CDR3 extends over 15 amino acids. Original data processing: Nucleated cell number was recorded as an estimate derived from reference gene primer amplification. Sequencing used immunoSEQ multiplex PCR; TCRdb keeps in-frame clones, though not all of them. That table gives V, J and clone size, and the DNA gave D and trimming. The data contain 35,000 to 45,000 clones, 70% to 90% of them singletons. Sequences were obtained from peripheral blood. The receptor was derived from an older woman in a cohort sampled during active COVID-19. The chain is built from TRBV28 and TRBJ1-2, with TRBD1 as a possible D gene (5 bases). CDR3 loop: CASSLNSGRGSGYTF. CDR3 bases: TGTGCCAGCAGTTTAAACAGTGGAAGGGGTAGTGGCTACACCTTC.